The clone carrying this TCR beta chain appeared a few times. Its antigen is undetermined. TCRdb analysed the PCR reads with MiXCR anew, one entry per CDR3 protein. The sample includes about 500,000 distinct CDR3 sequences, over 20% of them seen just once. The sample originates from a study of molecular identifiers for immune sequencing clone quantification. Trimming at V came to 5 bases and at J to 3 bases, leaving 15 bases not matched to a gene. Looked up from germline, CDR1 is SEHNR and CDR2 is FQNEAQ (reference sequence). The CDR3 consists of 17 residues. Study-level results: In naive cells, clones above 20 RNA copies held under 1% of molecules, whereas in effector cells they held over 99%.

This receptor was obtained from a human donor in good health. Some libraries in this study had Jurkat cell RNA spiked in. The J gene is TRBJ1-1, the V gene TRBV7-9; 7 bases match TRBD1. Sequenced material: naive CD8+ T cells from blood, with Jurkat cell RNA spiked in. Described subset: FACS-sorted CD8+CD4-CCR7+CD45RA+ naive T cells. CDR3 in amino acids: CASSPPDRAGWDTEAFF. The CDR3 nucleotides read TGTGCCAGCAGCCCGCCAGACAGGGCCGGGTGGGACACTGAAGCTTTCTTT.